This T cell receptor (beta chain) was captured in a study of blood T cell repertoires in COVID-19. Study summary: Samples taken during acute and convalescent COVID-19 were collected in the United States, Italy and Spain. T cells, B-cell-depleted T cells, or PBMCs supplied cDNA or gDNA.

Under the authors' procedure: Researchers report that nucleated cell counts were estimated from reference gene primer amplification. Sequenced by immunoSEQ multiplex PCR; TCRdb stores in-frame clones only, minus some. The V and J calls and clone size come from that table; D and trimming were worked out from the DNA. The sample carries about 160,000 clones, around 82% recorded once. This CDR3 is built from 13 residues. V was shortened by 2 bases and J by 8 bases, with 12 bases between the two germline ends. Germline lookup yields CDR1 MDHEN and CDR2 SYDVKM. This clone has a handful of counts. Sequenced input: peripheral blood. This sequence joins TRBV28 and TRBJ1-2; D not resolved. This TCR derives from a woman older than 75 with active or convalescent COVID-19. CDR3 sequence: CASSLRPLGGYTF. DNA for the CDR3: TGTGCCAGCAGTTTACGGCCTCTCGGGGGCTACACCTTC.